This T cell receptor beta chain was sequenced in a study of cytomegalovirus exposure and HLA in healthy donors. CDR1 and CDR2 (germline): SEHNR, FQNEAQ (reference sequence). Trimming took 3 bases from V and 3 from J; bases not matched to a gene: 9. This CDR3 has 19 residues. In this sample, this clone turned up a few times. The PCR ran on 60 Vbeta and 13 Jbeta primers. Only in-frame clones appear in the TCRdb table, and some are missing; sequencing was by immunoSEQ multiplex PCR. The sample records 100,000 to 120,000 clones, approximately 84% being singletons. The chain joins TRBV7-9 to TRBJ2-2; the match to TRBD2 covers 14 bases. This receptor was obtained from a male donor in good health and CMV-seronegative. Material: PBMCs. The CDR3 loop is CASSLPRTSGRNYTGELFF. Written as DNA, the CDR3 is TGTGCCAGCAGCTTGCCGCGGACTAGCGGGAGGAACTACACCGGGGAGCTGTTTTTT.